One and the same sample provided the 25 T cell receptor beta chains below, sequenced in a study of T cell responses to AZD1222 COVID-19 vaccine. Some clones are missing from TCRdb's copy, which holds only in-frame ones; the method was immunoSEQ multiplex PCR. The sample contains about 100,000 clones, about 90% of which appear only once. The sequenced sample was peripheral blood, obtained on day 0 of AZD1222 vaccination. The receptors originated from an adult in good health.

CDR3 bases: TGTGCCAGCAGTTTAGGAGCTGATACGCAGTATTTT. Its protein is CASSLGADTQYF. The chain uses TRBV12-3 or TRBV12-4 and TRBJ2-3; D gene unclear. CDR3 length: 12 residues. V was clipped by 1 base and J by 6 bases, with 5 bases between them.

V gene TRBV5-1 combines with J gene TRBJ2-1; the match to TRBD2 covers 11 bases. CDR3 length: 17 residues. Germline CDR1 is SGHRS and CDR2 is YFSETQ. Trimming cost V 0 bases and J 7 bases; bases outside gene matches: 9. The CDR3 reads CASSLAGTSGSGNEQFF. The CDR3 region has the DNA TGCGCCAGCAGCTTGGCCGGTACTAGCGGGAGTGGTAATGAGCAGTTCTTC.

This clone was counted a few times. The chain joins TRBV28 to TRBJ2-3; D is uncertain. This CDR3 contains 16 residues. Germline V gene sequence: CDR1 MDHEN, CDR2 SYDVKM. Trimming took 4 bases from V and 4 from J, leaving 18 bases between them. The CDR3 bases are TGTGCCAGCAGTTCCCGGTGGGGAATCGATGCAGATACGCAGTATTTT. Its translation is CASSSRWGIDADTQYF.

J is TRBJ2-2 and V is TRBV9, with D possibly TRBD1 on 5 matching bases. The germline V gene encodes CDR1 SGDLS and CDR2 YYNGEE. The V end lost 7 bases, the J end lost 4 bases, and 14 bases lay between the germline ends. CDR3 size: 14 residues. CDR3 coding DNA: TGTGCCAGCGGGCAGGGTGGGATCACCGGGGAGCTGTTTTTT. Protein sequence: CASGQGGITGELFF.

The chain combines TRBV5-1 with TRBJ2-7; the match to TRBD1 covers 10 bases. This CDR3 has 13 amino acids. V gave up 4 bases and J gave up 7 bases; unmatched junction bases: 5. Germline-derived CDR1 and CDR2 are SGHRS and YFSETQ. The chain's CDR3 is CASSPGTGVEQYF. CDR3 nucleotides: TGCGCCAGCAGCCCCGGGACAGGGGTGGAGCAGTACTTC. The complete variable domain, with remaining parts taken from reference TRBV5-1 and TRBJ2-7, reads KAGVTQTPRYLIKTRGQQVTLSCSPISGHRSVSWYQQTPGQGLQFLFEYFSETQRNKGNFPGRFSGRQFSNSRSEMNVSTLELGDSALYLCASSPGTGVEQYFGPGTRLTVT.

V is TRBV7-9 and J is TRBJ1-2, with D hard to call. The CDR3 is made up of 12 amino acids. Germline V gene lookup returns CDR1 SEHNR and CDR2 FQNEAQ (reference sequence). V was shortened by 4 bases and J by 4 bases, with 7 bases between the two germline ends. CDR3 in amino acids: CASSSGSYGYTF. The CDR3 DNA follows: TGTGCCAGCAGCTCGGGGAGCTATGGCTACACCTTC.

The chain links TRBV18 to TRBJ1-5, with D uncertain. The CDR3 runs 12 residues. Germline loops: CDR1 KGHSH, CDR2 LQKENI. Trimming removed 3 bases at V and 6 bases at J, with 6 bases between. CDR3: CASSPTSQPQHF. CDR3 nucleotide sequence: TGTGCCAGCTCACCCACGAGTCAGCCCCAGCATTTT.

J is TRBJ1-1 and V is TRBV7-3, with TRBD1 matching over 9 bases. Germline CDR1 is SGHTA and CDR2 is FQGTGA. Trimming at V came to 5 bases and at J to 3 bases, leaving 7 bases not matched to a gene. This CDR3 spans 15 amino acids. For the CDR3, the DNA is TGTGCCAGCAGCCAACAGGGGGCAGGGGACACTGAAGCTTTCTTT. As protein: CASSQQGAGDTEAFF.

This clone has a single count. The V gene is TRBV3-1 (or the pseudogene TRBV3-2), the J gene TRBJ2-7; D unresolved. Trimming took 4 bases from V and 6 from J, leaving 22 bases between them. This CDR3 comprises 16 residues. Germline V gene data show CDR1 as LGHDT and CDR2 as YNNKEL (reference sequence). The CDR3 nucleotides are TGTGCCAGCAGCCCCTCCTCGCGTCCTAAGTCTACCGAGCAGTACTTC. Protein sequence: CASSPSSRPKSTEQYF.

The chain is built from TRBV19 and TRBJ2-2, with D possibly matching TRBD2 (6 bases). The V and J ends lost 4 bases and 7 bases respectively, with 19 bases between them. Germline CDR1 reads LNHDA; CDR2 reads SQIVND (reference sequence). The CDR3 totals 16 residues. The CDR3 DNA reads as TGTGCCAGTAGTACGGCCGCGGGGCCTGTGTTCGGGGAGCTGTTTTTT. It encodes CASSTAAGPVFGELFF.

The table lists this clone with a count of one. The chain has TRBV6-6 and TRBJ2-7; 9 bases match TRBD1. The V gene's germline CDR1 is MNHNY and CDR2 SVGAGI (reference sequence). The CDR3 is made up of 16 amino acids. J lost 2 bases, V lost 6 bases, and 11 bases had no gene match. The CDR3 is CASSPPGQGRPYEQYF. Here the CDR3 DNA reads TGTGCCAGCAGCCCGCCCGGACAGGGGCGCCCCTACGAGCAGTACTTC.

The chain employs TRBV7-2 and TRBJ1-2; D perhaps matches TRBD1 (5 bases). V was trimmed by 6 bases and J by 3 bases, leaving 11 bases between them. Germline V gives CDR1 SGHTA, CDR2 FQGNSA. The CDR3 has 13 amino acids. CDR3 sequence: CASSPGWDYGYTF. DNA for the CDR3: TGTGCCAGCAGTCCAGGGTGGGACTATGGCTACACCTTC.

The chain recombines TRBV7-6 with TRBJ2-7; D is undetermined. This CDR3 contains 16 residues. CDR1 is SGHVS, CDR2 FNYEAQ, per germline. With 0 bases removed from V and 4 bases from J, the gap between germline ends came to 16 bases. The CDR3 sequence: CASSLAAGRLLYEQYF. CDR3 bases: TGTGCCAGCAGCTTAGCGGCCGGCCGTCTGCTTTACGAGCAGTACTTC.

The genes are TRBV5-1 and TRBJ1-2; D is ambiguous. This CDR3 contains 12 residues. Per the germline V gene, CDR1 is SGHRS and CDR2 is YFSETQ. Trimming cost V 4 bases and J 4 bases, with 8 bases left between them. DNA for the CDR3: TGCGCCAGCAGCAAAAGCCTCTATGGCTACACCTTC. It translates to CASSKSLYGYTF.

The chain couples TRBV27 to TRBJ1-2, with D possibly matching TRBD1 (6 bases). CDR1 and CDR2 (germline): MNHEY, SMNVEV (reference sequence). The CDR3 contains 15 residues. Trimming removed 8 bases from V and 2 bases from J, with 18 bases in between. CDR3 nucleotides: TGTGCCAGCGCCCTTTCCGGGACACACAACTATGGCTACACCTTC. It yields the protein CASALSGTHNYGYTF.

This clone has only one observation. The chain couples TRBV4-2 to TRBJ2-7; D unclear. Germline V gives CDR1 LGHNA, CDR2 YNFKEQ. The CDR3 contains 13 residues. Trimming left V 1 base short and J 6 bases short, with 10 bases between. CDR3 residues: CASSQGYAGEQYF. CDR3 coding DNA: TGTGCCAGCAGCCAAGGCTATGCTGGCGAGCAGTACTTC.

The chain couples TRBV10-1 to TRBJ2-7; D is unclear. With 5 bases removed from V and 3 bases from J, the gap between germline ends came to 11 bases. The CDR3 covers 13 residues. CDR1 is WNHNN and CDR2 is SYGVQD in the germline V gene (reference sequence). This CDR3 is CASSMGKSYEQYF. The DNA of the CDR3 is TGCGCCAGCAGTATGGGCAAGAGCTACGAGCAGTACTTC.

J is TRBJ1-3 and V is TRBV12-3 or TRBV12-4; D remains unclear. This CDR3 is 11 amino acids long. V was clipped by 7 bases and J by 3 bases, with 4 bases between them. As DNA, the CDR3 is TGTGCCAGCACCCGTGGAAACACCATATATTTT. Translating gives CASTRGNTIYF.

This chain links TRBV7-2 with TRBJ2-1, with TRBD2 as a possible D gene (7 bases). Germline-derived CDR1 and CDR2 are SGHTA and FQGNSA. Trimming pared 5 bases from V and 10 bases from J, leaving 24 bases between. CDR3 size: 16 residues. The CDR3 region has the DNA TGTGCCAGCAGCGGCCAGACCGGGGGGCCTGGTTGGGAGCAGTTCTTC. Its protein is CASSGQTGGPGWEQFF.

The chain links TRBV19 to TRBJ2-3; TRBD1 agrees at 9 bases. This CDR3 contains 15 residues. V lost 5 bases, J lost 1 base, and 4 bases stayed unmatched. Germline lookup yields CDR1 LNHDA and CDR2 SQIVND (reference sequence). The CDR3 region is CASSSRTGGTDTQYF. CDR3 bases: TGTGCCAGTAGTTCACGGACAGGGGGCACAGATACGCAGTATTTT.

This clone was counted a few times. The genes are TRBV11-2 and TRBJ2-2; D tentatively reads TRBD1 or TRBD2 (6 bases each). The germline V and J ends were trimmed by 2 bases and 5 bases, with 9 bases remaining between them. Germline lookup yields CDR1 SGHAT and CDR2 FQNNGV. The CDR3 is 14 residues long. DNA for the CDR3: TGTGCCAGCAGCTTAAAGGGGGGAACCGGGGAGCTGTTTTTT. Its translation: CASSLKGGTGELFF.

The chain joins TRBV27 to TRBJ2-7; possibly TRBD1 for D (5 bases). CDR1 and CDR2 (germline): MNHEY, SMNVEV (reference sequence). V was cut by 1 base and J by 4 bases, with 14 bases left in between. This CDR3 is 15 amino acids long. CDR3 in amino acids: CASSLFQGFEYEQYF. The CDR3 DNA reads as TGTGCCAGCAGTTTATTTCAGGGATTCGAGTACGAGCAGTACTTC.

The sample holds a few counts of this clone. CDR3 in DNA: TGTGCCAGCAGCTTTGGATTAGCGGGAAGTCACTCCTACGAGCAGTACTTC. Translating gives CASSFGLAGSHSYEQYF. The chain combines TRBV12-1 with TRBJ2-7; TRBD2 reflects the table's D call only, with no check against the DNA. TRBV12-1 is listed as a pseudogene. This CDR3 region has 17 residues.

The V and J genes are TRBV12-2 and TRBJ2-3; TRBD1, the D gene given by the table, was not confirmed from the DNA. TRBV12-2 is a known pseudogene. The CDR3 is 15 amino acids. CDR3 nucleotides: TGTGCAAACCCCCGGATCGGACAGGGTACAGATACGCAGTATTTT. Its protein product is CANPRIGQGTDTQYF.

V is TRBV28 and J is TRBJ1-4; possibly TRBD1 for D (5 bases). The CDR3 is 14 residues long. V shed 5 bases and J shed 7 bases, with 14 bases lying between them. CDR1 MDHEN and CDR2 SYDVKM come from the germline V gene. CDR3 amino acids: CASSNPGPSEKLFF. Written as DNA, the CDR3 is TGTGCCAGCAGTAATCCGGGGCCAAGTGAAAAACTGTTTTTT.